These 32 T cell receptor beta chains originate from one sample sequenced in a study of T-cell reconstitution after alpha-beta-depleted transplantation in children. Overall study results and limits: Counts and diversity of T cells one year after transplant came mostly from newly produced T cells.

Which antigens these TCRs recognize remains unknown. TCRbeta library construction was performed incorporating unique molecular identifiers. TCRdb ran MiXCR on the PCR reads and lists one entry per CDR3 protein. The sample records 250,000 to 300,000 distinct CDR3 sequences, over 7.5% being singletons. The material sequenced was peripheral blood, taken 360 days after TCRalphabeta/CD19-depleted stem cell transplant. The receptors come from a female patient aged 2-10 years who had a stem cell transplant for Fanconi anemia, so the T cells may come from the graft donor.

In this sample, this clonotype turned up many times. The rearrangement links TRBV4-1 to TRBJ2-3; the D gene is possibly TRBD2 (6 bases). Germline CDR1 is MGHRA and CDR2 is YSYEKL. Trimming cost V 4 bases and J 5 bases, with 16 bases left between them. The CDR3 has 15 residues. The CDR3 DNA follows: TGCGCCAGCAGCCTTAGAAACGGGAGAAAAGATACGCAGTATTTT. It translates to CASSLRNGRKDTQYF.

This clonotype was counted many times. This rearrangement joins TRBV12-3 or TRBV12-4 to TRBJ1-4; 7 bases map to TRBD1. The CDR3 consists of 16 residues. V trimming: 3 bases; J trimming: 6 bases; junction bases outside the gene matches: 10. Written as DNA, the CDR3 is TGTGCCAGCAGTTTCACTGACAGGGTTGAGGATGAAAAACTGTTTTTT. Protein product: CASSFTDRVEDEKLFF.

This clonotype appeared many times. The J gene is TRBJ2-7, the V gene TRBV28; a weak D match, TRBD2 (5 bases). Per the germline V gene, CDR1 is MDHEN and CDR2 is SYDVKM. The V gene lost 11 bases and the J gene lost 7 bases, with 21 bases spanning the gap. The CDR3 length is 13 residues. CDR3 DNA: TGTGCCGCCGGGGATCCCCCCGGAGTGGAGCAGTACGTC. This gives the protein CAAGDPPGVEQYV.

This clonotype was observed many times. The chain has TRBV29-1 and TRBJ2-2; tentative D call: TRBD2 (5 bases). The ends were cut back, 1 base at V and 6 bases at J, with 9 bases in the middle. The CDR3 consists of 13 residues. The V gene's germline CDR1 is SQVTM and CDR2 ANQGSEA. The chain's CDR3 is CSVEGRTSGELFF. In DNA form, the CDR3 reads TGCAGCGTTGAAGGTCGGACTTCCGGGGAGCTGTTTTTT.

This clonotype came up many times. The chain recombines TRBV7-9 with TRBJ2-1; D is unresolved. This CDR3 region has 14 residues. Trimming took off 0 bases at V and 6 bases at J, with 9 bases between the two ends. Germline CDR1 reads SEHNR; CDR2 reads FQNEAQ (reference sequence). The CDR3 DNA is TGTGCCAGCAGCTTAGCTCGATCGAGCAATGAGCAGTTCTTC. It specifies CASSLARSSNEQFF.

There are many counts of this clonotype. The gene calls are TRBV28 and TRBJ2-7; the D is unclear. In germline, CDR1 is MDHEN, CDR2 SYDVKM. The length of the CDR3 is 14 residues. Trimming left V 3 bases short and J 3 bases short, with 12 bases between. CDR3 in amino acids: CASSFGPGVYEQYF. CDR3 sequence (DNA): TGTGCCAGCAGTTTTGGTCCTGGGGTCTACGAGCAGTACTTC.

The gene calls are TRBV6-1 and TRBJ2-5; D gene unclear. Germline CDR1 is MNHNS and CDR2 is SASEGT. The V end lost 7 bases, the J end lost 4 bases, and 7 bases lay between the germline ends. The CDR3 length is 11 residues. CDR3 nucleotides: TGTGCCAGCAAGCTGGGAGAGACCCAGTACTTC. This codes for CASKLGETQYF.

This clonotype has at least ten counts. This chain links TRBV21-1 with TRBJ2-1. TRBV21-1 is reported as a pseudogene. The CDR3 contains 13 residues. CDR3 residues: CASSNLDDNEQFF. For the CDR3, the DNA is TGTGCCAGCAGCAACCTGGACGACAATGAGCAGTTCTTC.

This clonotype was seen ten or more times. CDR3 amino acids: CASGWRDRVYV. As DNA, the CDR3 is TGTGCTAGTGGTTGGCGGGACAGAGTGTACGTC. The J gene is TRBJ2-7, the V gene TRBV12-5; perhaps TRBD1 as D (7 bases). Trimming shortened V by 4 bases and J by 12 bases, and 13 bases separated the two germline ends. In germline, CDR1 is LGHNT, CDR2 FRNRAP. The CDR3 has 11 amino acids.

The chain joins TRBV5-4 to TRBJ2-3; 7 nucleotides agree with TRBD1. With V trimmed by 3 bases and J by 0 bases, 16 bases remained unmatched. Germline CDR1 reads SGHNT; CDR2 reads YYREEE (reference sequence). The CDR3 contains 19 residues. Here the CDR3 reads CASSSLLGQVHSSTDTQYF. The CDR3 bases are TGTGCCAGCAGCTCCCTCCTCGGACAGGTGCATTCTAGCACAGATACGCAGTATTTT.

This clonotype was seen a handful of times. The chain employs TRBV6-1 and TRBJ1-2, with no clear D. V shed 6 bases and J shed 7 bases, with 15 bases lying between them. CDR3 length: 13 amino acids. The V gene's germline CDR1 is MNHNS and CDR2 SASEGT. The CDR3 sequence is CASRSFQTPGYTF. The CDR3 region has the DNA TGTGCCAGCAGGAGTTTCCAGACTCCTGGCTACACCTTC.

This clonotype was observed many times. The V call is TRBV7-9, the J call TRBJ2-1; 10 bases are shared with TRBD2. Unmatched junction bases numbered 0, after V lost 2 bases and J lost 8 bases. This CDR3 contains 13 residues. The germline gives CDR1 SEHNR, CDR2 FQNEAQ (reference sequence). The CDR3 loop is CASSLLAGDEQFF. The CDR3 nucleotides are TGTGCCAGCAGCTTACTAGCGGGAGATGAGCAGTTCTTC.

This clonotype was counted ten times or more. The genes are TRBV10-3 and TRBJ2-1, with TRBD2 matching over 10 bases. Germline V gene sequence: CDR1 ENHRY, CDR2 SYGVKD. V gave up 0 bases and J gave up 7 bases; unmatched junction bases: 0. The CDR3 sequence is 14 residues long. As DNA, the CDR3 is TGTGCCATCAGTGAGTCGACTAGCGGGAATGAGCAGTTCTTC. It specifies CAISESTSGNEQFF.

This clonotype was observed at least ten times. The rearrangement joins TRBV4-3 to TRBJ2-3; D could derive from TRBD1 or TRBD2 (6 bases each). The V gene's germline CDR1 is LGHNA and CDR2 YSLEER. CDR3 length: 17 residues. V was clipped by 1 base and J by 4 bases, with 18 bases between them. CDR3 protein: CASSQAAQGGGADTQYF. The CDR3 region has the DNA TGCGCCAGCAGCCAAGCTGCACAGGGTGGCGGGGCAGATACGCAGTATTTT.

The chain is built from TRBV4-2 and TRBJ1-2, with 7 bases matching TRBD1. CDR3 length: 17 residues. In germline, CDR1 is LGHNA, CDR2 YNFKEQ. J gave up 4 bases and V 0 bases, and 11 bases lay outside the gene matches. The CDR3 coding sequence is TGTGCCAGCAGCCAAGATGTGGGTCCAGGGGGTTTCTATGGCTACACCTTC. Translation: CASSQDVGPGGFYGYTF.

This clonotype has ten or more counts. The chain couples TRBV7-9 to TRBJ2-7; no definite D call. This CDR3 region has 12 residues. With 3 bases removed from V and 2 bases from J, the gap between germline ends came to 5 bases. CDR1 is SEHNR, CDR2 FQNEAQ, per germline (reference sequence). CDR3 sequence (DNA): TGTGCCAGCAGCTTTTCTACCTACGAGCAGTACTTC. Protein: CASSFSTYEQYF.

This clonotype was recorded a few times. The V call is TRBV18, the J call TRBJ1-1, with TRBD1 as a possible D gene (5 bases). The CDR3 is 14 amino acids. V lost 8 bases and J lost 3, with 16 bases in between. Germline lookup yields CDR1 KGHSH and CDR2 LQKENI. CDR3: CASTTTSGDTEAFF. The CDR3 DNA reads TGTGCCAGCACCACGACCTCGGGGGACACTGAAGCTTTCTTT. Filled out from reference TRBV18 and TRBJ1-1, the complete variable domain reads NAGVMQNPRHLVRRRGQEARLRCSPMKGHSHVYWYRQLPEEGLKFMVYLQKENIIDESGMPKERFSAEFPKEGPSILRIQQVVRGDSAAYFCASTTTSGDTEAFFGQGTRLTVV.

The V call is TRBV9, the J call TRBJ2-1; 8 bases agree with TRBD1. V lost 4 bases, J lost 1 base, and 19 bases stayed unmatched. The CDR3 extends over 20 amino acids. Germline V CDR1 and CDR2: SGDLS, YYNGEE. The CDR3 is CASSPPRDRIPLRSYNEQFF. As DNA, the CDR3 is TGTGCCAGCAGCCCACCAAGGGACAGGATTCCGCTTCGGTCCTACAATGAGCAGTTCTTC.

This clonotype was seen a few times. The chain is built from TRBV27 and TRBJ1-3; no definite D call. Per the germline V gene, CDR1 is MNHEY and CDR2 is SMNVEV (reference sequence). V lost 4 bases to trimming and J lost 4 bases, with 11 bases between them. The CDR3 loop spans 14 amino acids. The CDR3 DNA follows: TGTGCCAGCAGTTCCTTGGGGAGCGGAAACACCATATATTTT. It translates to CASSSLGSGNTIYF.

V is TRBV9 and J is TRBJ1-2; D is perhaps TRBD1 (5 bases). V was clipped by 0 bases and J by 3 bases, with 6 bases between them. This CDR3 is 13 amino acids long. Germline values: CDR1 SGDLS, CDR2 YYNGEE. CDR3 sequence: CASSVGGYYGYTF. The CDR3 DNA reads as TGTGCCAGCAGCGTAGGGGGGTACTATGGCTACACCTTC.

This chain uses TRBV6-1 with TRBJ1-1; tentatively, D is TRBD1 (5 bases). Trimming left V 10 bases short and J 1 base short, with 19 bases between. CDR1 is MNHNS, CDR2 SASEGT, per germline. The length of the CDR3 is 15 residues. Here the CDR3 DNA reads TGTGCCACCCTCCGGGTAAGGGGAACGAACACTGAAGCTTTCTTT. Translated, it gives CATLRVRGTNTEAFF.

This clonotype has ten or more counts. The V gene is TRBV10-3, the J gene TRBJ2-1, with D possibly TRBD2 on 5 matching bases. Germline assignment: CDR1 ENHRY and CDR2 SYGVKD. V was shortened by 2 bases and J by 9 bases, with 17 bases between the two germline ends. CDR3 length: 15 amino acids. Here the CDR3 reads CAISEPTRGSSEQFF. The CDR3 DNA is TGTGCCATCAGTGAGCCAACCCGGGGTTCAAGTGAGCAGTTCTTC.

Ten or more counts support this clonotype. This chain uses TRBV12-3 or TRBV12-4 with TRBJ2-7; D possibly uses TRBD1 or TRBD2 (5 bases each). V lost 0 bases to trimming and J lost 2 bases, with 14 bases between them. The length of the CDR3 is 16 residues. CDR3 region: CASSLARGVTPYEQYF. As DNA, the CDR3 is TGTGCCAGCAGTTTAGCCCGGGGCGTTACCCCCTACGAGCAGTACTTC.

The gene calls are TRBV11-2 and TRBJ2-3; 7 positions match TRBD2. The CDR3 runs 18 residues. Per the germline V gene, CDR1 is SGHAT and CDR2 is FQNNGV. V shed 5 bases, J shed 0 bases, and the junction held 14 bases outside the gene matches. DNA of the CDR3: TGTGCCAGCAGCAAAAGCCCCCCAGCGGGGCCTAGCACAGATACGCAGTATTTT. It codes for CASSKSPPAGPSTDTQYF.

A few counts support this clonotype. The chain has TRBV6-1 and TRBJ2-5; D ambiguous. The V gene's germline CDR1 is MNHNS and CDR2 SASEGT. Trimming stripped 6 bases from V and 5 bases from J, with 13 bases between. The CDR3 loop spans 13 amino acids. CDR3 in amino acids: CASRVTIEETQYF. CDR3 sequence (DNA): TGTGCCAGCAGGGTCACTATCGAGGAGACCCAGTACTTC.

This clonotype has a count of ten or more. The chain joins TRBV7-3 to TRBJ2-3; no firm D call. The CDR3 is 14 residues long. Germline CDR1 is SGHTA and CDR2 is FQGTGA. The ends were cut back, 0 bases at V and 0 bases at J, with 4 bases in the middle. Here the CDR3 reads CASSLTGSTDTQYF. Here the CDR3 DNA reads TGTGCCAGCAGCTTAACAGGGAGCACAGATACGCAGTATTTT.

The genes are TRBV28 and TRBJ2-5; 7 nucleotides align to TRBD2. CDR3 length: 15 amino acids. CDR1 is MDHEN and CDR2 is SYDVKM in the germline V gene. Trimming removed 4 bases from V and 5 bases from J; junction bases left unmatched: 10. The CDR3 DNA follows: TGTGCCAGCAGTTCTCCGGGACTACCTCAGGAGACCCAGTACTTC. It is translated as CASSSPGLPQETQYF.

The chain carries TRBV6-1 and TRBJ1-2; D not certain. V lost 6 bases to trimming and J lost 3 bases, with 17 bases between them. Germline V CDR1 and CDR2: MNHNS, SASEGT. The CDR3 runs 15 residues. The CDR3 sequence: CASSRTGWGDYGYTF. CDR3 sequence (DNA): TGTGCCAGCAGCAGGACGGGCTGGGGTGACTATGGCTACACCTTC.

This clonotype was counted many times. The chain combines TRBV24-1 with TRBJ2-1, with a possible D match to TRBD2 (5 bases). CDR1 is KGHDR and CDR2 is SFDVKD in the germline V gene. The CDR3 consists of 12 residues. V dropped 10 bases and J dropped 9 bases, with 15 bases sitting between them. The CDR3 protein is CATSYSEGEQFF. In nucleotides, the CDR3 is TGTGCCACGTCCTACTCAGAGGGTGAGCAGTTCTTC.

This clonotype was recorded a few times. The chain uses TRBV11-3 and TRBJ2-3, with TRBD2 matching 14 bases. V shed 3 bases, J shed 4 bases, and the junction held 15 bases outside the gene matches. The CDR3 has 20 residues. Germline CDR1 and CDR2: SGHNT and YENEEA. The CDR3 coding sequence is TGTGCCAGCAGCTTCCCCGCCCCGGGACTAGCGGGGGTCGGGGCAGATACGCAGTATTTT. The encoded protein is CASSFPAPGLAGVGADTQYF.

The chain links TRBV6-2 or TRBV6-3 to TRBJ1-5, with a tentative D call TRBD1 (6 bases). V lost 5 bases, J lost 5 bases, and 13 bases lay in between. CDR3 size: 14 residues. Germline-derived CDR1 and CDR2 are MNHEY and SVGEGT. In DNA, the CDR3 is TGTGCCAGCAGTAGGGACACCCTGGATCAGCCCCAGCATTTT. Residues: CASSRDTLDQPQHF.

This clonotype was seen ten or more times. The chain links TRBV2 to TRBJ1-2; the match to TRBD1 covers 9 bases. Germline V gene lookup returns CDR1 SNHLY and CDR2 FYNNEI. There are 16 residues in the CDR3. V was clipped by 6 bases and J by 8 bases; unmatched bases: 16. CDR3 sequence reads: CASSTIYRDRVWGYTF. The CDR3 DNA reads as TGTGCCAGCAGCACCATTTACCGGGACAGGGTGTGGGGCTACACCTTC.